This T cell receptor beta chain derives from a study of T-cell memory formation after mild COVID-19. General study points: Second-wave clones that peaked on day 37 lacked confirmed SARS-CoV-2 specificity. Contracting CD8+ clones were enriched in EMRA, CD4+ mainly in CM and EM. Later expanders leaned CD4+, whereas clones that contracted between day 15 and 85 were balanced CD4/CD8.

The length of the CDR3 is 14 residues. CDR1 is SGHRS and CDR2 is YFSETQ in the germline V gene. V was clipped by 2 bases and J by 3 bases, with 12 bases between them. TCRdb itself ran the 5' RACE reads through MiXCR, one entry per CDR3 protein. In the table there are about 400,000 distinct CDR3 sequences, less than 25% of which are singletons. Note on this clonotype: Its antigen is still unknown.

The sample taken for sequencing was PBMCs or a T cell subset sorted from them (not recorded which). The sequence derives from an adult woman who had mild COVID-19 (a few samples of this study predate the infection). Cell type and time point are not known. The chain combines TRBV5-1 with TRBJ2-7; D call uncertain. CDR3 nucleotide sequence: TGCGCCAGCAGCTTCGAAACGAGCCTCTACGAGCAGTACTTC. Translating it yields CASSFETSLYEQYF.